The next 19 T cell receptor beta chains were all read from a single sample in a study of OX40 agonist ivuxolimab in advanced cancers. Sequencing was performed with immunoSEQ multiplex PCR; in TCRdb, only in-frame clones are kept and a portion is missing. This sample has over 85,000 clones, with more than 85% found just once. This sample comprised CD4+ or CD8+ T cells sorted from blood, obtained in a trial of the OX40 agonist ivuxolimab. The receptor source for this set is an adult with an advanced solid tumor such as melanoma, head and neck, liver or kidney cancer.

The chain couples TRBV9 to TRBJ2-7; 7 nucleotides agree with TRBD1. Looked up from germline, CDR1 is SGDLS and CDR2 is YYNGEE. The CDR3 is made up of 13 amino acids. V lost 7 bases, J lost 0 bases, and 4 bases stayed unmatched. CDR3: CASGRDSSYEQYF. CDR3 DNA: TGTGCCAGCGGCCGGGACAGCTCCTACGAGCAGTACTTC.

J is TRBJ1-4 and V is TRBV28; TRBD1 agrees at 8 bases. The ends lost 11 bases at V and 3 bases at J; junction bases unmatched: 2. CDR1 MDHEN and CDR2 SYDVKM come from the germline V gene. The CDR3 has 12 amino acids. The CDR3 nucleotides are TGTGCCCCACAGGGGGCTAATGAAAAACTGTTTTTT. This encodes CAPQGANEKLFF.

The chain employs TRBV7-8 and TRBJ1-1; possibly TRBD1 for D (6 bases). V was cut by 1 base and J by 4 bases, with 10 bases left in between. The germline V gene has CDR1 SGHVS and CDR2 FQNEAQ. There are 14 residues in the CDR3. CDR3 in amino acids: CASSLGGQGTEAFF. The CDR3 DNA sequence: TGTGCCAGCAGCTTAGGGGGGCAGGGCACTGAAGCTTTCTTT. The full variable domain, with the rest looked up from reference TRBV7-8 and TRBJ1-1, is GAGVSQSPRYKVAKRGQDVALRCDPISGHVSLFWYQQALGQGPEFLTYFQNEAQLDKSGLPSDRFFAERPEGSVSTLKIQRTQQEDSAVYLCASSLGGQGTEAFFGQGTRLTVV.

The V gene is TRBV30, the J gene TRBJ1-1; 8 positions match TRBD1. V shed 5 bases, J shed 1 base, and the junction held 3 bases outside the gene matches. This CDR3 has 13 amino acids. Germline V gene lookup returns CDR1 GTSNPN and CDR2 SVGIG (reference sequence). The CDR3 nucleotides are TGTGCCTGGCTCGGGACAGGGAACACTGAAGCTTTCTTT. Translation: CAWLGTGNTEAFF. Using reference TRBV30 and TRBJ1-1 for the parts outside the CDR3, the full variable domain is SQTIHQWPATLVQPVGSPLSLECTVEGTSNPNLYWYRQAAGRGLQLLFYSVGIGQISSEVPQNLSASRPQDRQFILSSKKLLLSDSGFYLCAWLGTGNTEAFFGQGTRLTVV.

This rearrangement joins TRBV27 to TRBJ1-5; D unclear. Trimming left V 5 bases short and J 3 bases short, with 5 bases between. This CDR3 is 12 amino acids long. CDR1 and CDR2 from the germline V gene are MNHEY and SMNVEV (reference sequence). The CDR3 reads CASSPNNQPQHF. As DNA, the CDR3 is TGTGCCAGCAGTCCTAACAATCAGCCCCAGCATTTT.

The chain employs TRBV4-2 and TRBJ2-7; no firm D call. Looked up from germline, CDR1 is LGHNA and CDR2 is YNFKEQ. The CDR3 consists of 15 residues. V was clipped by 0 bases and J by 1 base, with 10 bases between them. CDR3 in DNA: TGTGCCAGCAGCCAAGACCACGGGTCATCCTACGAGCAGTACTTC. Encoded protein: CASSQDHGSSYEQYF.

This chain links TRBV18 with TRBJ2-5; 11 nucleotides line up with TRBD2. This CDR3 comprises 17 residues. In germline, CDR1 is KGHSH, CDR2 LQKENI. V shed 2 bases and J 1 base; nucleotides not matched to a gene: 6. The DNA of the CDR3 is TGTGCCAGCTCACCAATGGCTAGCGGGAGGCTCCAAGAGACCCAGTACTTC. Its protein product is CASSPMASGRLQETQYF. The full variable domain, with the rest looked up from reference TRBV18 and TRBJ2-5, is NAGVMQNPRHLVRRRGQEARLRCSPMKGHSHVYWYRQLPEEGLKFMVYLQKENIIDESGMPKERFSAEFPKEGPSILRIQQVVRGDSAAYFCASSPMASGRLQETQYFGPGTRLLVL.

The chain has TRBV11-2 and TRBJ1-1, with TRBD1 matching over 7 bases. V lost 5 bases and J lost 4; bases outside the gene matches: 13. From germline, CDR1 is SGHAT and CDR2 FQNNGV. This CDR3 has 16 amino acids. The CDR3 protein is CASSIGQGGIGTEAFF. The CDR3 bases are TGTGCCAGCAGCATCGGTCAGGGGGGAATAGGCACTGAAGCTTTCTTT.

The chain combines TRBV28 with TRBJ2-5; D unclear. The CDR3 has 12 residues. The V gene's germline CDR1 is MDHEN and CDR2 SYDVKM. V was pared by 3 bases and J by 7 bases, with 9 bases between. The CDR3 region has the DNA TGTGCCAGCAGTTTGGTAGGGTCGACCCAGTACTTC. It specifies CASSLVGSTQYF.

This clone showed up just a few times. V and J are TRBV2 and TRBJ2-7; no definite D call. CDR3 length: 11 residues. V was trimmed by 4 bases and J by 4 bases, leaving 5 bases between them. Germline V gene sequence: CDR1 SNHLY, CDR2 FYNNEI. CDR3 loop: CASSGLYEQYF. CDR3 nucleotides: TGTGCCAGCAGTGGGCTTTACGAGCAGTACTTC.

CDR3 residues: CASSLGGTSSYEQYF. The CDR3 nucleotides are TGCGCCAGCAGCTTGGGGGGAACCTCCTCCTACGAGCAGTACTTC. The chain recombines TRBV5-1 with TRBJ2-7; D remains ambiguous. Germline CDR1 is SGHRS and CDR2 is YFSETQ. The CDR3 extends over 15 amino acids. V lost 0 bases and J lost 0, with 10 bases in between.

The genes are TRBV5-1 and TRBJ2-1, with 12 bases identical to TRBD2. Per the germline V gene, CDR1 is SGHRS and CDR2 is YFSETQ. V was pared by 0 bases and J by 9 bases, with 10 bases of the junction left unmatched. The CDR3 runs to 17 residues. The CDR3 loop reads CASSLVPSGRAGSEQFF. The CDR3 bases are TGCGCCAGCAGCTTGGTTCCTAGCGGGAGGGCCGGAAGTGAGCAGTTCTTC.

CDR3 loop: CASSAGGSGYTF. Here the CDR3 DNA reads TGTGCCAGCAGTGCCGGGGGGAGTGGCTACACCTTC. The chain couples TRBV5-4 to TRBJ1-2; D is perhaps TRBD1 (5 bases). V shed 5 bases and J shed 7 bases, with 12 bases lying between them. The CDR3 extends over 12 amino acids. Germline CDR1 is SGHNT and CDR2 is YYREEE (reference sequence).

The rearrangement uses TRBV4-1 and TRBJ2-1; 10 bases fit TRBD2. V lost 5 bases, J lost 10 bases, and 14 bases stayed unmatched. The CDR3 has 16 residues. Germline CDR1 is MGHRA and CDR2 is YSYEKL. CDR3 in DNA: TGCGCCAGCAGCAAAGGGGCTAGCGGGGGCCCGGAGGAGCAGTTCTTC. Its protein is CASSKGASGGPEEQFF.

The table lists this clone with a count of one. This chain uses TRBV9 with TRBJ2-2; 8 nucleotides match TRBD1. The CDR3 contains 14 residues. Germline V gene data show CDR1 as SGDLS and CDR2 as YYNGEE. V shed 3 bases, J shed 4 bases, and the junction held 2 bases outside the gene matches. The CDR3 loop reads CASSGTGFTGELFF. The CDR3 region has the DNA TGTGCCAGCAGCGGGACAGGGTTCACCGGGGAGCTGTTTTTT.

The chain couples TRBV19 to TRBJ2-2; 10 bases line up with TRBD1. The germline CDR1 and CDR2 sequences are LNHDA and SQIVND (reference sequence). V dropped 3 bases and J dropped 2; count of bases not matched to a gene: 3. This CDR3 is 16 amino acids long. CDR3 in amino acids: CASSIRQGANTGELFF. CDR3 coding DNA: TGTGCCAGTAGTATCCGACAGGGGGCTAACACCGGGGAGCTGTTTTTT.

The chain links TRBV29-1 to TRBJ2-7; D is perhaps TRBD1 or TRBD2 (6 bases each). Per the germline V gene, CDR1 is SQVTM and CDR2 is ANQGSEA. The V end lost 7 bases, the J end lost 2 bases, and 12 bases lay between the germline ends. This CDR3 spans 12 amino acids. CDR3 bases: TGCAGCGGGGGGGCCGGAACCTACGAGCAGTACTTC. Its translation is CSGGAGTYEQYF.

V usage is TRBV4-2 and J usage is TRBJ1-1; D gene ambiguous. The CDR3 covers 14 residues. V lost 7 bases and J 2 bases, leaving 14 bases between the germline ends. Germline assignment: CDR1 LGHNA and CDR2 YNFKEQ. The CDR3 protein is CASKSTETNTEAFF. The DNA for the CDR3 is TGTGCCAGCAAGTCTACGGAAACCAACACTGAAGCTTTCTTT.

The chain has TRBV30 and TRBJ2-3, with D possibly matching TRBD2 (6 bases). Germline V lookup: CDR1 GTSNPN, CDR2 SVGIG (reference sequence). CDR3 size: 16 residues. Deletions cut 3 bases from V and 3 bases from J, with 19 bases between. This CDR3 is CAWSPNRGGGTDTQYF. DNA for the CDR3: TGTGCCTGGAGCCCAAACCGGGGAGGAGGGACAGATACGCAGTATTTT.